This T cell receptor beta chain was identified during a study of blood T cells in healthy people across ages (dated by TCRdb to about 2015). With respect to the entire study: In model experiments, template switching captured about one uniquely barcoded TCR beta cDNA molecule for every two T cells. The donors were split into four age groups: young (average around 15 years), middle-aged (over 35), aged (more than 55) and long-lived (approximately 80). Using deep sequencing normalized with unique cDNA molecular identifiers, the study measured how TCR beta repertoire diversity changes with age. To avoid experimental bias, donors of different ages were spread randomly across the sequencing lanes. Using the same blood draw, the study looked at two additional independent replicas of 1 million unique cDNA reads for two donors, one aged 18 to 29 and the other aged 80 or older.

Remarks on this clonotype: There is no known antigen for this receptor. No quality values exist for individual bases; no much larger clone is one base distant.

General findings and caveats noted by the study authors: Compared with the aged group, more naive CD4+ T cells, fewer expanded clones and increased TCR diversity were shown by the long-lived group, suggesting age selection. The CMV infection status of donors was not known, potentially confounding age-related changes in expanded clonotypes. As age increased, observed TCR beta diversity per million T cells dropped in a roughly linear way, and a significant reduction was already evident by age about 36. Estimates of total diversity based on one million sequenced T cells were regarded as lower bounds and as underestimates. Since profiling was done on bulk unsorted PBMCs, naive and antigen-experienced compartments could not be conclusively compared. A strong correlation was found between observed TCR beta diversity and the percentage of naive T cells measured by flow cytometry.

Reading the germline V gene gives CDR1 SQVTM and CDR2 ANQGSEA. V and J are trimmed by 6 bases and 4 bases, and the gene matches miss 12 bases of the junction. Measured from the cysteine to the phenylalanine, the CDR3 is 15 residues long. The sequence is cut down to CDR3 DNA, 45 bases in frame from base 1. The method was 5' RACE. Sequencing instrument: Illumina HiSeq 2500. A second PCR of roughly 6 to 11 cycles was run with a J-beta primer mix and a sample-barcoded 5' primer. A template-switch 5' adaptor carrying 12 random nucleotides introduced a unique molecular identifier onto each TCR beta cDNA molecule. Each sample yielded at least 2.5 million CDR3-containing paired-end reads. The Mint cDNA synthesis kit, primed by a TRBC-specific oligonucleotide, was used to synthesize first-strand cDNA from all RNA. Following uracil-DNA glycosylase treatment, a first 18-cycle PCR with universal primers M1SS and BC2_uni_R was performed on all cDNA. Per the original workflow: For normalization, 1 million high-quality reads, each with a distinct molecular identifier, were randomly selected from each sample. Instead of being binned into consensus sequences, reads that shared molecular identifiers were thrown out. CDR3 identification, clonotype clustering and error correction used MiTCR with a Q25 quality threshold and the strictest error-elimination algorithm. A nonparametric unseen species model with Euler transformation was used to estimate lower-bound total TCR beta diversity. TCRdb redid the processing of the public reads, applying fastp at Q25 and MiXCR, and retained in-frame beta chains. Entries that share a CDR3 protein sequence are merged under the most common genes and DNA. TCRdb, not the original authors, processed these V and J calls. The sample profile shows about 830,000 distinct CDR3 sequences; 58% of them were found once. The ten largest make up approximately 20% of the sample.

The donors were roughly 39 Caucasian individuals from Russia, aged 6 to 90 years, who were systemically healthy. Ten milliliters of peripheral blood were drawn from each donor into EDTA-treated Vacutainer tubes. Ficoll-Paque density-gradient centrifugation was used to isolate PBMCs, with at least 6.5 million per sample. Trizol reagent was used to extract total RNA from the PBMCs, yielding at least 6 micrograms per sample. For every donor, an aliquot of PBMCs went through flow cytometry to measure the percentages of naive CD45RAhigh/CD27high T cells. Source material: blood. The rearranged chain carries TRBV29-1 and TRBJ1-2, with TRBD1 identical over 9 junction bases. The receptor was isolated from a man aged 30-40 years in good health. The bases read TGCAGCGTCTTGACACAGGGGGCATTGGTCTATGGCTACACCTTC. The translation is CSVLTQGALVYGYTF.